This TCR beta chain appears in the sequencing data of a study of blood T cell repertoires in COVID-19. Looking at the study overall: Whether acute or convalescent, the COVID-19 samples came from the United States, Italy and Spain. Sample material is recorded as cDNA or gDNA derived from T cells, B-cell-depleted T cells, or PBMCs.

Using immunoSEQ multiplex PCR, the repertoire was profiled, and TCRdb retains in-frame clones only, with some absent. The data contain 350,000 to 400,000 clones, about 90% of them singletons. Seattle cases were enrolled at active infection and followed longitudinally. The origin of this receptor is a woman aged 25 to 39 with COVID-19, enrolled during active disease. What was sequenced was peripheral blood.

CDR3 nucleotide sequence: TGTGCCAGCAGCTTAGAGACTAGCGGGGGCCGAGGAGCCAAAAACATTCAGTACTTC. Translation gives CASSLETSGGRGAKNIQYF. The V call is TRBV11-2, the J call TRBJ2-4; 12 nucleotides match TRBD2. Germline CDR1 is SGHAT and CDR2 is FQNNGV. CDR3 size: 19 residues. J was trimmed by 0 bases and V by 0 bases; bases with no gene match: 6.